These 27 T cell receptor beta chains were all obtained from the same sample, sequenced in a study of cytotoxic CD8 clonotypes in ibrutinib-treated CLL. Measured with immunoSEQ multiplex PCR; TCRdb has only the in-frame clones, and not every one. The table lists around 310,000 clones, roughly 85% of them singletons, with 5.5% to 8% in the top ten. The input for sequencing was PBMCs, taken before ibrutinib treatment. These receptors were collected from a human donor with chronic lymphocytic leukemia.

The CDR3, as DNA: TGTGCCAGCAGCAGGGACAGGGGGCGCACTGAAGCTTTCTTT. Protein: CASSRDRGRTEAFF. This chain connects TRBV13 to TRBJ1-1, with TRBD1 matching 12 bases. Germline V lookup: CDR1 PRHDT, CDR2 FYEKMQ (reference sequence). The CDR3 is 14 amino acids. V was clipped by 5 bases and J by 4 bases; unmatched bases: 2.

The V call is TRBV4-3, the J call TRBJ1-2; D is ambiguous. Germline values: CDR1 LGHNA, CDR2 YSLEER. Trimming cost V 2 bases and J 8 bases, with 12 bases left between them. CDR3 size: 13 residues. The CDR3 nucleotides read TGCGCCAGCAGCCAACAAGACCAGGTCGGCTACACCTTC. Translating it yields CASSQQDQVGYTF.

The rearrangement joins TRBV4-3 to TRBJ2-3; 10 bases agree with TRBD2. Trimming cost V 3 bases and J 0 bases; bases outside gene matches: 3. The CDR3 is 16 residues long. In germline, CDR1 is LGHNA, CDR2 YSLEER. The DNA for the CDR3 is TGCGCCAGCAGCCAGGGACTAGCGTTGAGCACAGATACGCAGTATTTT. It specifies CASSQGLALSTDTQYF.

The chain couples TRBV5-4 to TRBJ2-7; 14 nucleotides align to TRBD2. After removal of 10 bases from V and 3 bases from J, the junction contained 3 bases not matched to a gene. CDR3 length: 13 amino acids. Germline loops: CDR1 SGHNT, CDR2 YYREEE (reference sequence). CDR3 sequence (DNA): TGTGCCGGAGGGACTAGCGGGAGCTACGAGCAGTACTTC. Its translation: CAGGTSGSYEQYF.

This sequence joins TRBV4-1 and TRBJ1-5; D is perhaps TRBD1 (6 bases). The V end lost 2 bases, the J end lost 3 bases, and 20 bases lay between the germline ends. The CDR3 spans 18 residues. CDR1 MGHRA and CDR2 YSYEKL come from the germline V gene. CDR3 loop: CASSQYGPRQDVNQPQHF. DNA of the CDR3: TGCGCCAGCAGCCAATATGGCCCGCGACAGGATGTCAATCAGCCCCAGCATTTT.

The CDR3 here is CASSQTISGDGYTF. CDR3 nucleotides: TGTGCCAGCAGCCAAACCATTTCAGGGGATGGCTACACCTTC. V gene TRBV11-1 combines with J gene TRBJ1-2; the D gene is possibly TRBD1 (6 bases). In germline, CDR1 is SGHAT, CDR2 FQDESV (reference sequence). The CDR3 is 14 amino acids. V shed 5 bases and J shed 6 bases, with 16 bases lying between them.

The chain is built from TRBV30 and TRBJ1-4; D unclear. The CDR3 has 14 amino acids. V was trimmed by 0 bases and J by 5 bases, leaving 10 bases between them. In germline, CDR1 is GTSNPN, CDR2 SVGIG (reference sequence). In nucleotides, the CDR3 is TGTGCCTGGAGTGTAGGGCAGCTAAATGAAAAACTGTTTTTT. Amino acid sequence: CAWSVGQLNEKLFF.

The J gene is TRBJ2-7, the V gene TRBV30; D perhaps matches TRBD2 (5 bases). CDR3 length: 13 residues. Germline loops: CDR1 GTSNPN, CDR2 SVGIG (reference sequence). Trimming took 1 base from V and 0 from J, leaving 7 bases between them. The CDR3 DNA is TGTGCCTGGAGTGGGGGAGACTCCTACGAGCAGTACTTC. As protein: CAWSGGDSYEQYF.

This chain links TRBV20-1 with TRBJ2-2; D unclear. Deletions cut 4 bases from V and 4 bases from J, with 4 bases between. The CDR3 has 11 residues. CDR1 is DFQATT and CDR2 is SNEGSKA in the germline V gene (reference sequence). The CDR3 sequence is CSAKATGELFF. CDR3 DNA: TGCAGTGCTAAGGCCACCGGGGAGCTGTTTTTT.

CDR3 nucleotides: TGTGCCAGCAGTCCGGACAGCCCCTACAATGAGCAGTTCTTC. This encodes CASSPDSPYNEQFF. J is TRBJ2-1 and V is TRBV6-5; a weak D match, TRBD1 (6 bases). The CDR3 consists of 14 residues. Germline-derived CDR1 and CDR2 are MNHEY and SVGAGI. V lost 5 bases and J 2 bases, leaving 10 bases between the germline ends.

This clone was seen a single time. This chain uses TRBV10-3 with TRBJ2-2; D possibly corresponds to TRBD2 (6 bases). The CDR3 runs 15 residues. The V end lost 6 bases, the J end lost 2 bases, and 13 bases lay between the germline ends. Germline loops: CDR1 ENHRY, CDR2 SYGVKD. The CDR3: CAIRNLAVNTGELFF. The CDR3 DNA follows: TGTGCCATCAGAAACTTAGCGGTAAACACCGGGGAGCTGTTTTTT.

The chain has TRBV5-4 and TRBJ2-7; 8 bases line up with TRBD2. The germline V gene has CDR1 SGHNT and CDR2 YYREEE (reference sequence). This CDR3 region has 17 residues. J lost 4 bases, V lost 2 bases, and 14 bases had no gene match. The CDR3: CASSFMAGGGNIYEQYF. DNA of the CDR3: TGTGCCAGCAGCTTTATGGCGGGGGGCGGGAATATTTACGAGCAGTACTTC.

V gene TRBV5-1 combines with J gene TRBJ2-1; D unclear. Trimming took 0 bases from V and 5 from J, leaving 6 bases between them. The CDR3 spans 13 residues. Germline loops: CDR1 SGHRS, CDR2 YFSETQ. CDR3: CASSLVANNEQFF. The CDR3 coding sequence is TGCGCCAGCAGCTTGGTAGCCAACAATGAGCAGTTCTTC. The full variable domain, in which reference TRBV5-1 and TRBJ2-1 provide the parts outside the CDR3, is KAGVTQTPRYLIKTRGQQVTLSCSPISGHRSVSWYQQTPGQGLQFLFEYFSETQRNKGNFPGRFSGRQFSNSRSEMNVSTLELGDSALYLCASSLVANNEQFFGPGTRLTVL.

The chain joins TRBV21-1 to TRBJ1-5; the table's D call of TRBD1 was not tested on the DNA. TRBV21-1 is marked as a pseudogene. The CDR3 length is 15 residues. This chain's CDR3 is CAGSTPDRGNQPQHF. The CDR3 DNA sequence: TGTGCCGGAAGCACTCCGGACAGGGGCAATCAGCCCCAGCATTTT.

The CDR3 DNA reads as TGTGCCAGCAGTGAAAGTTCATGGCATGGGATATACTATGGCTACACCTTC. This codes for CASSESSWHGIYYGYTF. V usage is TRBV6-1 and J usage is TRBJ1-2, with D hard to call. Germline values: CDR1 MNHNS, CDR2 SASEGT. The CDR3 is 17 amino acids. Trimming removed 2 bases at V and 3 bases at J, with 19 bases between.

The chain has TRBV6-1 and TRBJ1-5; 12 nucleotides line up with TRBD1. Germline CDR1 reads MNHNS; CDR2 reads SASEGT. The CDR3 extends over 15 amino acids. J gave up 4 bases and V 5 bases, and 3 bases lay outside the gene matches. CDR3 region: CASSRDRGQNQPQHF. The CDR3 DNA is TGTGCCAGCAGTCGGGACAGGGGGCAAAATCAGCCCCAGCATTTT.

This clone was counted a single time. The V and J genes are TRBV7-2 and TRBJ1-2, with D possibly being TRBD1 (6 bases). From germline, CDR1 is SGHTA and CDR2 FQGNSA. V lost 2 bases to trimming and J lost 8 bases, with 15 bases between them. The CDR3 has 14 residues. The CDR3: CASSLTQGETGYTF. Written as DNA, the CDR3 is TGTGCCAGCAGCTTAACACAGGGAGAAACGGGCTACACCTTC.

The V call is TRBV13, the J call TRBJ2-7; 7 bases line up with TRBD2. V lost 3 bases to trimming and J lost 1 base; unmatched junction nucleotides: 9. Germline lookup yields CDR1 PRHDT and CDR2 FYEKMQ (reference sequence). CDR3 length: 16 amino acids. The CDR3 loop reads CASSFAAGEFSYEQYF. The CDR3 nucleotides are TGTGCCAGCAGCTTCGCGGCGGGAGAGTTTTCCTACGAGCAGTACTTC. Filled out from reference TRBV13 and TRBJ2-7, the complete variable domain reads AAGVIQSPRHLIKEKRETATLKCYPIPRHDTVYWYQQGPGQDPQFLISFYEKMQSDKGSIPDRFSAQQFSDYHSELNMSSLELGDSALYFCASSFAAGEFSYEQYFGPGTRLTVT.

For this clone: The junction and the germline gene differ at one end; a read error may be behind it. The rearrangement joins TRBV5-1 to TRBJ1-1; 8 bases are shared with TRBD1. The CDR3 loop spans 14 amino acids. In germline, CDR1 is SGHRS, CDR2 YFSETQ. The CDR3 loop is CASTPTGDLTGAFF. For the CDR3, the DNA is TGCGCCAGTACCCCGACAGGGGACCTGACTGGAGCTTTCTTT.

The J gene is TRBJ2-1, the V gene TRBV30; weak D call: TRBD2 (6 bases). The germline V gene has CDR1 GTSNPN and CDR2 SVGIG (reference sequence). V dropped 3 bases and J dropped 9 bases, with 12 bases sitting between them. This CDR3 contains 12 residues. The CDR3 here is CAWRVWGGEQFF. The CDR3 nucleotides are TGTGCCTGGAGGGTTTGGGGAGGTGAGCAGTTCTTC.

The chain is built from TRBV11-2 and TRBJ2-1; D remains ambiguous. The CDR3 loop spans 13 amino acids. Germline loops: CDR1 SGHAT, CDR2 FQNNGV. V was cut by 1 base and J by 4 bases, with 5 bases left in between. As DNA, the CDR3 is TGTGCCAGCAGCTTAGCTTATTACAATGAGCAGTTCTTC. Translation gives CASSLAYYNEQFF. Drawing the rest from reference TRBV11-2 and TRBJ2-1, the complete variable domain is EAGVAQSPRYKIIEKRQSVAFWCNPISGHATLYWYQQILGQGPKLLIQFQNNGVVDDSQLPKDRFSAERLKGVDSTLKIQPAKLEDSAVYLCASSLAYYNEQFFGPGTRLTVL.

This chain links TRBV11-1 with TRBJ1-2, with D perhaps TRBD1 (5 bases). Germline CDR1 SGHAT, CDR2 FQDESV (reference sequence). The CDR3 has 12 amino acids. The ends were cut back, 4 bases at V and 4 bases at J, with 7 bases in the middle. CDR3 sequence (DNA): TGTGCCAGCAGCTCCGACAGCTATGGCTACACCTTC. Translating gives CASSSDSYGYTF. The full variable domain, with the rest looked up from reference TRBV11-1 and TRBJ1-2, is EAEVAQSPRYKITEKSQAVAFWCDPISGHATLYWYRQILGQGPELLVQFQDESVVDDSQLPKDRFSAERLKGVDSTLKIQPAELGDSAMYLCASSSDSYGYTFGSGTRLTVV.

The V gene is TRBV19, the J gene TRBJ1-4; TRBD1 matches at 7 bases. The CDR3 sequence is 14 residues long. The ends lost 8 bases at V and 7 bases at J; junction bases unmatched: 10. CDR1 and CDR2 from the germline V gene are LNHDA and SQIVND (reference sequence). The CDR3 here is CASAPGGGSEKLFF. For the CDR3, the DNA is TGTGCCAGTGCTCCAGGGGGAGGTAGTGAAAAACTGTTTTTT.

The chain recombines TRBV6-1 with TRBJ2-7; 9 positions agree with TRBD2. This CDR3 spans 15 amino acids. V gave up 2 bases and J gave up 4 bases; unmatched junction bases: 6. Germline V CDR1 and CDR2: MNHNS, SASEGT. CDR3 amino acids: CASSERAGGPYEQYF. DNA for the CDR3: TGTGCCAGCAGTGAAAGGGCGGGAGGGCCTTACGAGCAGTACTTC.

This chain uses TRBV10-3 with TRBJ1-1, with no clear D. Looked up from germline, CDR1 is ENHRY and CDR2 is SYGVKD. The CDR3 is made up of 13 amino acids. Trimming shortened V by 0 bases and J by 6 bases, and 8 bases separated the two germline ends. DNA of the CDR3: TGTGCCATCAGTGAGTCAAGGAATGCTGAAGCTTTCTTT. This codes for CAISESRNAEAFF.

With regard to this clone: The sample has other DNA sequences that encode this CDR3 too. This sequence joins TRBV18 and TRBJ2-3; maybe TRBD2 (5 bases). Germline values: CDR1 KGHSH, CDR2 LQKENI. The V and J ends lost 0 bases and 2 bases respectively, with 9 bases between them. The CDR3 runs 15 residues. The CDR3 DNA follows: TGTGCCAGCTCACCACCGTCCCTAGCCACAGATACGCAGTATTTT. It yields the protein CASSPPSLATDTQYF.

The rearrangement uses TRBV4-2 and TRBJ2-7; D gene unclear. The CDR3 has 14 residues. CDR1 LGHNA and CDR2 YNFKEQ come from the germline V gene. The V and J ends lost 1 base and 2 bases respectively, with 9 bases between them. CDR3 region: CASSQVSVPYEQYF. For the CDR3, the DNA is TGTGCCAGCAGCCAAGTCTCTGTGCCCTACGAGCAGTACTTC.